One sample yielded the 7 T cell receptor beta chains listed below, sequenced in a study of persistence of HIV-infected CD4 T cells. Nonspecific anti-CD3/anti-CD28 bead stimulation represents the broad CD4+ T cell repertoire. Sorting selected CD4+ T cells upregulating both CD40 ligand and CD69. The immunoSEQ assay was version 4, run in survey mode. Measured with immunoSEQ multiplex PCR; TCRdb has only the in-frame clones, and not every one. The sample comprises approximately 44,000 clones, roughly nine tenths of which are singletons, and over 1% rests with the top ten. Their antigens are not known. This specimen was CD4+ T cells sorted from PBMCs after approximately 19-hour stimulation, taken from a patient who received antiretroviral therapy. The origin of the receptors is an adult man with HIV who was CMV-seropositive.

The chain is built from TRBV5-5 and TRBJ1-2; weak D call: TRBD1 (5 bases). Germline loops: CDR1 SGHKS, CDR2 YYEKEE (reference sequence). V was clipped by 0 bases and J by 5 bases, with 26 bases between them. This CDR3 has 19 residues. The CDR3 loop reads CASSLDVPDRSGGGYGYTF. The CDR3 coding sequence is TGTGCCAGCAGCTTGGATGTGCCGGACCGCTCCGGGGGAGGGTATGGCTACACCTTC.

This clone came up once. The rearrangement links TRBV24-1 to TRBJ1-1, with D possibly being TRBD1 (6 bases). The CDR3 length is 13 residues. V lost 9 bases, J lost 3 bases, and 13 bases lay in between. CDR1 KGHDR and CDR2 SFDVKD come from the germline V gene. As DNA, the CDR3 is TGTGCCACCCGGGGGCAGGCCTACACTGAAGCTTTCTTT. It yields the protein CATRGQAYTEAFF.

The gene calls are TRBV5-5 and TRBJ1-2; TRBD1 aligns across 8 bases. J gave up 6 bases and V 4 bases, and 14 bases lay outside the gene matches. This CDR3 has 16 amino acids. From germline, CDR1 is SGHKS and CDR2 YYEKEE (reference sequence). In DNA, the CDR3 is TGTGCCAGCAGCGAGGGGCAGGGGGCGACTATGAATGGCTACACCTTC. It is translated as CASSEGQGATMNGYTF.

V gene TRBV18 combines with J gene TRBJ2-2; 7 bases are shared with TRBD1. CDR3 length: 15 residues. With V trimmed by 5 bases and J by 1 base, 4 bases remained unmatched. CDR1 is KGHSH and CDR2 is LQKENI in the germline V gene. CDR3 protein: CASSTGQVNTGELFF. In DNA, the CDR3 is TGTGCCAGCTCAACCGGACAGGTGAACACCGGGGAGCTGTTTTTT.

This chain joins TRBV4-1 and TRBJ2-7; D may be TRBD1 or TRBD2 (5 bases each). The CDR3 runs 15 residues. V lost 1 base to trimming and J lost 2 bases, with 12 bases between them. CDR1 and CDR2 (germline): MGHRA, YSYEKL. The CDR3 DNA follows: TGCGCCAGCAGCCAAGGGCTAGTGGGGGCCTACGAGCAGTACTTC. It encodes CASSQGLVGAYEQYF.

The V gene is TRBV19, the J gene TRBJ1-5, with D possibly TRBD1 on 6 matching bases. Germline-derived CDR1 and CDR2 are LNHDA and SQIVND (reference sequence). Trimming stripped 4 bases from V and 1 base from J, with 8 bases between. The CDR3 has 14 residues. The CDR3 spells CASSTTGSNQPQHF. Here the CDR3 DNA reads TGTGCCAGTAGTACTACAGGGAGCAATCAGCCCCAGCATTTT.

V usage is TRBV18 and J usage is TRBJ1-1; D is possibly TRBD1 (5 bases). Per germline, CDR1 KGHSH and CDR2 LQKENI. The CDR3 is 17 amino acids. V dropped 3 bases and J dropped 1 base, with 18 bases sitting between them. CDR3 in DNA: TGTGCCAGCTCACCTATAAAGGGAGGGGCCCCGAACACTGAAGCTTTCTTT. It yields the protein CASSPIKGGAPNTEAFF.